The present entry profiles one T cell receptor (beta chain) with its context. Possible read error: a much larger clone is one base away. This sample is drawn from a study of T-cell reconstitution after alpha-beta-depleted transplantation in children. Germline CDR1 and CDR2: MGHRA and YSYEKL. CDR3 length equals 14 residues. Using unique molecular identifiers, the investigators prepared the TCRbeta library. TCRdb reprocessed the PCR reads with MiXCR, giving one entry per CDR3 protein. The data contain approximately 200,000 distinct CDR3 sequences, approximately 15% of them singletons. Sample: PBMCs from the stem cell graft donor, taken from the stem cell graft. This receptor was obtained from a human donor who donated a stem cell graft to a child with acute lymphoblastic leukemia. The chain has TRBV4-1 and TRBJ2-7; D possibly uses TRBD1 or TRBD2 (5 bases each). The CDR3 region is CASSQLARHRRLNF. The DNA of the CDR3 is TGCGCCAGCAGCCAACTAGCCCGGCACAGGAGATTAAATTTC.